The present entry profiles one TCR beta chain with its context. Its antigen is unknown. Time point reported: late sampling 161 to 241 days after vaccination in a few convalescent patients. Indicated treatment: roughly 10-day PBMC culture with coronavirus spike peptide pools or control peptides (ViraFEST assay). These data come from a study of vaccination and CD4 T cells after COVID-19. The germline gives CDR1 SGHNT, CDR2 YYREEE (reference sequence). The CDR3 is 15 residues long. V trimming: 4 bases; J trimming: 5 bases; junction bases outside the gene matches: 9. Cultured CD4+ T cell DNA was sequenced using the Oncomine TCR Beta short-read assay. TCRdb redid the calling of the PCR reads with MiXCR, one entry per CDR3 protein. The data hold roughly 15,000 distinct CDR3 sequences, with around 50% observed a single time.

The V and J genes are TRBV5-4 and TRBJ2-7; 10 bases line up with TRBD1. The sequence derives from a human donor who had recovered from COVID-19. The starting material was CD4+ T cells from blood, cultured in vitro, obtained about 7 months after SARS-CoV-2 vaccination. As DNA, the CDR3 is TGTGCCAGCAGCCTCCGGGACAGGGGTGGCCACGAGCAGTACTTC. This encodes CASSLRDRGGHEQYF.